This TCR beta chain was identified during a study of blood T cell repertoires in COVID-19. Looking at the study overall: The United States, Italy and Spain supplied acute and convalescent COVID-19 samples. T cells, B-cell-depleted T cells, or PBMCs supplied cDNA or gDNA.

Per the original methods: Nucleated cell counts were estimated from reference gene primer amplification. Repertoires were generated with immunoSEQ multiplex PCR, while TCRdb's copy carries only in-frame clones and drops some. V, J and clone size derive from that table, while D and trimming were established from the DNA sequence. The profile covers about 280,000 clones, with about 90% appearing a single time and 10% to 12% taken by the ten largest. Germline lookup yields CDR1 SEHNR and CDR2 FQNEAQ (reference sequence). The CDR3 is 17 residues long. V lost 1 base and J 5 bases, leaving 17 bases between the germline ends. Seattle-derived patients entered the study during active infection and were followed longitudinally.

Sequenced: peripheral blood. The TCR comes from a woman in her twenties or thirties with COVID-19, enrolled during active disease. The chain is built from TRBV7-9 and TRBJ2-2, with D tentatively TRBD1 (5 bases). For the CDR3, the DNA is TGTGCCAGCAGCTTAGTGATGTCGGCAGGGATGACCGGGGAGCTGTTTTTT. Translated: CASSLVMSAGMTGELFF. The full variable domain, with the rest looked up from reference TRBV7-9 and TRBJ2-2, is DTGVSQNPRHKITKRGQNVTFRCDPISEHNRLYWYRQTLGQGPEFLTYFQNEAQLEKSRLLSDRFSAERPKGSFSTLEIQRTEQGDSAMYLCASSLVMSAGMTGELFFGEGSRLTVL.